These T cell receptor beta chains were read from a single sample in a study of blood T cells in healthy people across ages. TCRdb recomputed calls from the 5' RACE reads with MiXCR, one row per CDR3 protein. The sample includes about 1 million distinct CDR3 sequences, 40% to 55% of them seen just once. The sequencing input was blood. The source of these receptors is a woman aged 55-75 years in good health. Both conserved end residues are part of each CDR3. The D gene is left open where the match is weak. Clone size is stated in some rows and not others, as once, few, many or a class when expanded.

TGTGCCAGCAGTGACACCCTGGGACTAGCGGGACCACAAGAGACCCAGTACTTC CASSDTLGLAGPQETQYF TRBV2 TRBD2 TRBJ2-5 .
TGTGCCAGTAGTATGGGAGGGGGCAAAACTGAAGCTTTCTTT CASSMGGGKTEAFF TRBV19 TRBD1 TRBJ1-1 .
TGCAGTGCCCTCCGGGCTCGTCGTGTAGATACGCAGTATTTT CSALRARRVDTQYF TRBV20-1 . TRBJ2-3 few
TGCAGTGCTAGTGACTTAGCGAGAAACTACAATGAGCAGTTCTTC CSASDLARNYNEQFF TRBV20-1 . TRBJ2-1 .
TGTGCCAGCAGCTTCCAAGGTACAGGGGGCGCTGGGGCCAACGTCCTGACTTTC CASSFQGTGGAGANVLTF TRBV5-5 TRBD1 TRBJ2-6 .
TGTGCCAGCAGCGTCACAGGGGGTAAAGATACGCAGTATTTT CASSVTGGKDTQYF TRBV9 TRBD1 TRBJ2-3 .
TGTGCCAGCAGCTTACGACAGGGATATGACTACACCTTC CASSLRQGYDYTF TRBV7-6 TRBD1 TRBJ1-2 .
TGTGCCAGCAGGGACGGCAGCTCCTACAATGAGCAGTTCTTC CASRDGSSYNEQFF TRBV2 . TRBJ2-1 .
TGTGCCAGCAGCTTAGTGGGAGCCAACAATGAGCAGTTCTTC CASSLVGANNEQFF TRBV11-2 . TRBJ2-1 .
TGTGCCAGCAGCGCGATTCGGCGGGGGAGCGGGGAGCAGTTCTTC CASSAIRRGSGEQFF TRBV11-2 TRBD2 TRBJ2-1 .
TGTGCCAGCAGCTTAGAGGGACAGGGGTTTTTGAATGAGCAGTTCTTC CASSLEGQGFLNEQFF TRBV11-1 TRBD1 TRBJ2-1 many
TGTGCCAGCAGCCCCCCCCGGACAGGGACATCCTACAATGAGCAGTTCTTC CASSPPRTGTSYNEQFF TRBV11-2 TRBD1 TRBJ2-1 .
TGCAGTGCCACAGGACTAGCGGGAGCGTCGCCCGATACGCAGTATTTT CSATGLAGASPDTQYF TRBV20-1 TRBD2 TRBJ2-3 .
TGTGCCAGCAGCGAGGAAACGGCTGTGTACGAGCAGTACTTC CASSEETAVYEQYF TRBV5-5 . TRBJ2-7 few
TGCGCCAGCAGCTTAACCTCGGGTCTAGGAGACCAGACAGATACGCAGTATTTT CASSLTSGLGDQTDTQYF TRBV5-1 . TRBJ2-3 few
TGCGCCAGCAGCTGGGATGGACTAAATACGCAGTATTTT CASSWDGLNTQYF TRBV5-1 . TRBJ2-3 few
TGTGCCATCAGTGAGGGACTAGCGGGAGGGCCGTTGGGTGAGCAGTTCTTC CAISEGLAGGPLGEQFF TRBV10-3 TRBD2 TRBJ2-1 .
TGTGCCAGCAGCAGTACTAGCGGGAGGGCTAATGAGCAGTTCTTC CASSSTSGRANEQFF TRBV11-3 TRBD2 TRBJ2-1 .
TGTGCCAGCAGCCAAGATCTGCTAGCGGCCTCAAGGCAGTACTTC CASSQDLLAASRQYF TRBV3-1 TRBD2 TRBJ2-4 few